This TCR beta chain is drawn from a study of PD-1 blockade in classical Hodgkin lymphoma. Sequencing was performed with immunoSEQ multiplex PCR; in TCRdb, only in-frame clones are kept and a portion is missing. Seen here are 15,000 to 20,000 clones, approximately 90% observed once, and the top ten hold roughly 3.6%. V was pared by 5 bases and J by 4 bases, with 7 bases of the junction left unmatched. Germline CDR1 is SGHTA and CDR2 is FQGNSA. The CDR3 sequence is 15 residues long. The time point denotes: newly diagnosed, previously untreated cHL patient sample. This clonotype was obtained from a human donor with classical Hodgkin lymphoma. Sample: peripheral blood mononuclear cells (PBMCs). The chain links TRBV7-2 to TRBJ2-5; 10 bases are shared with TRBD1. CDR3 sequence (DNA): TGTGCCAGCAGCCCTCGCGGACAGGGGGTAGAGACCCAGTACTTC. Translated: CASSPRGQGVETQYF.